The 28 T cell receptor beta chains reported below all come from one sample, sequenced in a study of T and B cells in COVID-19 patients. Each TRB amplification used about 230-550 ng of genomic DNA from blood. TRB rearrangements were amplified by multiplex PCR with BIOMED2 TRB-A/B primers. In TCRdb, the multiplex PCR reads were re-called with MiXCR into one record per CDR3 protein. The profile covers 1,500 to 2,000 distinct CDR3 sequences, with 23% appearing a single time and 50% to 65% taken by the ten largest. Sequenced material: blood. These receptors all come from a human donor with active COVID-19.

This clonotype was counted a single time. Possible read error: a much larger clone is one base away. V is TRBV6-6 and J is TRBJ1-5; TRBD1 aligns across 7 bases. V shed 5 bases and J 7 bases; nucleotides not matched to a gene: 11. This CDR3 spans 15 amino acids. Germline CDR1 reads MNHNY; CDR2 reads SVGAGI (reference sequence). The CDR3 nucleotides read TGTGCCAGCAGTCTCACCAGGGGGTCGAGGCAGCCCCAGCATTTT. It encodes CASSLTRGSRQPQHF.

This clonotype was observed a few times. The CDR3 protein is CASRQGPSSTNEKLFF. The CDR3 nucleotides read TGTGCCAGCAGACAAGGCCCCTCTTCAACTAATGAAAAACTGTTTTTT. The chain recombines TRBV6-1 with TRBJ1-4; D unclear. Germline-derived CDR1 and CDR2 are MNHNS and SASEGT. CDR3 length: 16 residues. With 6 bases removed from V and 0 bases from J, the gap between germline ends came to 14 bases.

This clonotype ranks as medium-sized. The J gene is TRBJ2-7, the V gene TRBV6-2 or TRBV6-3; D gene unclear. The germline V gene has CDR1 MNHEY and CDR2 SVGEGT. The CDR3 contains 12 residues. The V gene lost 2 bases and the J gene lost 2 bases, with 4 bases spanning the gap. Here the CDR3 DNA reads TGTGCCAGCAGTTACGCGACCTACGAGCAGTACTTC. It encodes CASSYATYEQYF.

This clonotype is categorized as medium-sized. The chain combines TRBV19 with TRBJ1-5; 9 nucleotides agree with TRBD1. The CDR3 sequence is 16 residues long. Per the germline V gene, CDR1 is LNHDA and CDR2 is SQIVND (reference sequence). With 3 bases clipped from V and 13 bases from J, the junction kept 16 bases outside the gene matches. The CDR3 reads CASSMAPRTGTGFQHF. CDR3 bases: TGTGCCAGTAGTATGGCCCCCCGTACCGGGACAGGGTTTCAGCATTTT.

The V and J genes are TRBV7-2 and TRBJ1-1; 7 bases match TRBD1. The germline V gene encodes CDR1 SGHTA and CDR2 FQGNSA. Losses at the gene ends were 7 bases for V and 1 base for J; bases not matched to a gene: 6. The CDR3 is made up of 14 amino acids. The CDR3 region has the DNA TGTGCCAGCAACGAAGGGGGCAGGAACACTGAAGCTTTCTTT. This encodes CASNEGGRNTEAFF.

The chain employs TRBV20-1 and TRBJ1-4, with a weak D call TRBD1 (5 bases). The CDR3 spans 16 residues. Per germline, CDR1 DFQATT and CDR2 SNEGSKA (reference sequence). The ends were cut back, 3 bases at V and 5 bases at J, with 19 bases in the middle. The CDR3 coding sequence is TGCAGTGCTAGTGGGGTTGTGTGGGGCGGGAATGAAAAACTGTTTTTT. Its translation: CSASGVVWGGNEKLFF.

The rearrangement joins TRBV2 to TRBJ2-1; maybe TRBD2 (5 bases). The CDR3 consists of 14 residues. Germline-derived CDR1 and CDR2 are SNHLY and FYNNEI. Trimming stripped 3 bases from V and 10 bases from J, with 16 bases between. This chain's CDR3 is CASSESGLKDEQFF. Written as DNA, the CDR3 is TGTGCCAGCAGTGAGAGCGGCCTAAAAGACGAGCAGTTCTTC.

The gene calls are TRBV29-1 and TRBJ2-7; maybe TRBD2 (7 bases). Germline assignment: CDR1 SQVTM and CDR2 ANQGSEA. CDR3 length: 12 residues. The V gene lost 6 bases and the J gene lost 7 bases, with 16 bases spanning the gap. The CDR3 region has the DNA TGCAGCGTGGGAGGGGGGTCTGGAGAGCAGTACTTC. Encoded protein: CSVGGGSGEQYF.

This clonotype is medium-sized within its sample. The chain employs TRBV6-2 or TRBV6-3 and TRBJ2-5, with 12 bases lining up with TRBD2. The CDR3 runs 19 residues. Germline values: CDR1 MNHEY, CDR2 SVGEGT. The junction had 9 bases not matched to a gene; V was cut back by 0 bases and J by 1 base. The DNA for the CDR3 is TGTGCCAGCAGTTACTCGACTCGACTAGCGGGAGTGGCCCAAGAGACCCAGTACTTC. Its protein is CASSYSTRLAGVAQETQYF.

This clonotype has a count of ten or more. V is TRBV6-2 or TRBV6-3 and J is TRBJ2-7; TRBD2 agrees at 13 bases. CDR1 MNHEY and CDR2 SVGEGT come from the germline V gene. The CDR3 length is 15 residues. Germline trimming cut 8 bases from V and 3 bases from J; bases unmatched to any gene: 7. The DNA for the CDR3 is TGTGCCAGCCGAAGGGGGACTAGCGGGAACTACGAGCAGTACTTC. Its protein is CASRRGTSGNYEQYF.

This clonotype has a handful of counts. V usage is TRBV21-1 and J usage is TRBJ2-1; the table's D call of TRBD2 was not tested on the DNA. TRBV21-1 is a pseudogene locus. This CDR3 has 17 amino acids. As DNA, the CDR3 is TGTGCCAGCAGCGTCGGACTAGCGTCATTCCTATACAATGAGCAGTTCTTC. Translated, it gives CASSVGLASFLYNEQFF.

This clonotype rates as medium-sized. The chain's CDR3 is CASSSLAGGHYNEQFF. DNA for the CDR3: TGTGCCAGCAGTAGTCTAGCGGGAGGGCATTACAATGAGCAGTTCTTC. The chain couples TRBV6-1 to TRBJ2-1, with TRBD2 identical over 12 bases. CDR1 and CDR2 (germline): MNHNS, SASEGT. V shed 5 bases, J shed 4 bases, and the junction held 6 bases outside the gene matches. The CDR3 spans 16 residues.

The genes are TRBV5-5 and TRBJ2-5, with TRBD1 matching over 12 bases. The J call is doubtful: the DNA matches TRBJ2-7 better. Germline values: CDR1 SGHKS, CDR2 YYEKEE (reference sequence). This CDR3 spans 16 amino acids. DNA for the CDR3: TGTGCCAGCAGCCTACCGGGACAGGGGGCTAATACCGAGCAGTACTTC. Residues: CASSLPGQGANTEQYF.

This clonotype counts as medium-sized. The chain combines TRBV6-5 with TRBJ1-6, with 7 bases identical to TRBD1. The CDR3 spans 17 residues. The germline CDR1 and CDR2 sequences are MNHEY and SVGAGI. J gave up 8 bases and V 5 bases, and 15 bases lay outside the gene matches. As DNA, the CDR3 is TGTGCCAGCAGTCCCCTTCGGACAGGAAGAAACCATTCACCCCTCCACTTT. Translating it yields CASSPLRTGRNHSPLHF.

A few counts support this clonotype. This rearrangement joins TRBV29-1 to TRBJ2-1, with 11 positions matching TRBD2. The CDR3 length is 14 residues. CDR1 is SQVTM and CDR2 is ANQGSEA in the germline V gene. With 4 bases clipped from V and 5 bases from J, the junction kept 4 bases outside the gene matches. CDR3 sequence: CSVGGTSGHNEQFF. CDR3 nucleotide sequence: TGCAGCGTTGGGGGGACTAGCGGTCACAATGAGCAGTTCTTC.

The chain joins TRBV5-1 to TRBJ1-6; 7 nucleotides match TRBD1. Germline V gene sequence: CDR1 SGHRS, CDR2 YFSETQ. With V trimmed by 0 bases and J by 10 bases, 7 bases remained unmatched. CDR3 size: 15 residues. CDR3 region: CASSLDRGTRSPLHF. CDR3 DNA sequence: TGCGCCAGCAGCTTGGACAGGGGTACGAGGTCACCCCTCCACTTT. The variable domain in full, completed from reference TRBV5-1 and TRBJ1-6, reads KAGVTQTPRYLIKTRGQQVTLSCSPISGHRSVSWYQQTPGQGLQFLFEYFSETQRNKGNFPGRFSGRQFSNSRSEMNVSTLELGDSALYLCASSLDRGTRSPLHFGNGTRLTVT.

The chain has TRBV7-9 and TRBJ1-5, with a possible D match to TRBD1 (6 bases). The CDR3 consists of 12 residues. The V end was cut by 4 bases, the J end by 7 bases, with 8 bases between. CDR1 and CDR2 from the germline V gene are SEHNR and FQNEAQ (reference sequence). The CDR3 loop reads CASSWGGQPQHF. The CDR3 coding sequence is TGTGCCAGCAGCTGGGGGGGCCAGCCCCAGCATTTT.

This clonotype is medium-sized in the sample. V is TRBV6-2 or TRBV6-3 and J is TRBJ1-2, with D perhaps matching TRBD1 (6 bases). From germline, CDR1 is MNHEY and CDR2 SVGEGT. V gave up 5 bases and J gave up 11 bases, with 21 bases separating them. This CDR3 has 14 amino acids. The CDR3 region has the DNA TGTGCCAGCAGTCCAAGGACAGCCCCGAGTCATTACACCTTC. Residues: CASSPRTAPSHYTF.

This clonotype came up a few times. The CDR3: CASSSAQSGQGHQPQHF. In DNA form, the CDR3 reads TGTGCCAGCAGCTCAGCGCAATCAGGACAGGGGCATCAGCCCCAGCATTTT. The V call is TRBV12-3 or TRBV12-4, the J call TRBJ1-5; TRBD1 agrees at 9 bases. This CDR3 is built from 17 residues. J gave up 5 bases and V 6 bases, and 14 bases lay outside the gene matches.

The V call is TRBV7-9, the J call TRBJ2-7; 13 bases are a match to TRBD2. There are 18 residues in the CDR3. The V segment lost 7 bases and the J segment 7 bases; nucleotides outside the gene matches: 19. In germline, CDR1 is SEHNR, CDR2 FQNEAQ (reference sequence). In DNA form, the CDR3 reads TGTGCCAGCACCCCGGGACTAGCGGGGAGCGGCAGGTTTCGTGAGCAGTACTTC. This gives the protein CASTPGLAGSGRFREQYF.

By share, this clonotype counts as medium-sized. The CDR3 sequence is CASSPGHNNQPQHF. In DNA, the CDR3 is TGTGCCAGCAGCCCGGGACACAACAATCAGCCCCAGCATTTT. The rearrangement joins TRBV6-5 to TRBJ1-5; a possible D gene is TRBD1 (6 bases). This CDR3 is 14 amino acids long. From germline, CDR1 is MNHEY and CDR2 SVGAGI. Trimming took off 6 bases at V and 3 bases at J, with 12 bases between the two ends.

This sequence joins TRBV19 and TRBJ2-3; 11 bases map to TRBD2. Unmatched junction bases numbered 12, after V lost 4 bases and J lost 6 bases. Germline CDR1 is LNHDA and CDR2 is SQIVND (reference sequence). CDR3 length: 17 amino acids. The CDR3 bases are TGTGCCAGTAGTACCCCTCTCGGGGCTAGCGGGAGGGATACGCAGTATTTT. Residues: CASSTPLGASGRDTQYF.

This clonotype was counted a few times. The rearrangement links TRBV24-1 to TRBJ2-5, with D unresolved. CDR3 length equals 15 residues. Germline V gene sequence: CDR1 KGHDR, CDR2 SFDVKD. The V and J ends lost 0 bases and 0 bases respectively, with 7 bases between them. CDR3 loop: CATSDLSGDQETQYF. The CDR3 DNA sequence: TGTGCCACCAGTGATTTGTCCGGAGACCAAGAGACCCAGTACTTC.

This clonotype is termed medium-sized. The chain recombines TRBV7-6 with TRBJ2-1; D might be TRBD2 (7 bases). Germline-derived CDR1 and CDR2 are SGHVS and FNYEAQ. The CDR3 is made up of 16 amino acids. V was trimmed by 1 base and J by 9 bases, leaving 19 bases between them. CDR3 sequence (DNA): TGTGCCAGCAGCTTAGAGGGGGGAGCGGGAAATGTTGAGCAGTTCTTC. It translates to CASSLEGGAGNVEQFF.

The gene calls are TRBV20-1 and TRBJ2-5, with a tentative D call TRBD2 (7 bases). CDR1 is DFQATT and CDR2 is SNEGSKA in the germline V gene (reference sequence). V was pared by 0 bases and J by 8 bases, with 13 bases between. The CDR3 covers 13 residues. The DNA of the CDR3 is TGCAGTGCTAGAGAGGAGGGGGGGCGAACCCAGTACTTC. This translates into CSAREEGGRTQYF.

This clonotype is medium-sized in the sample. This chain connects TRBV6-1 to TRBJ1-2; no reliable D call. In germline, CDR1 is MNHNS, CDR2 SASEGT. This CDR3 contains 14 residues. Trimming removed 1 base from V and 4 bases from J, with 10 bases in between. For the CDR3, the DNA is TGTGCCAGCAGTGAAGGCAGGCGAAGCTATGGCTACACCTTC. This codes for CASSEGRRSYGYTF.

In this sample, this clonotype is large. The chain links TRBV29-1 to TRBJ2-1, with 10 bases fitting TRBD2. Germline CDR1 is SQVTM and CDR2 is ANQGSEA. This CDR3 region has 15 residues. The ends lost 4 bases at V and 0 bases at J; junction bases unmatched: 3. The CDR3 loop reads CSVGGTSDSYNEQFF. The CDR3 DNA is TGCAGCGTTGGGGGGACTAGCGACTCCTACAATGAGCAGTTCTTC.

In its sample, this clonotype is medium-sized. The chain employs TRBV24-1 and TRBJ2-2, with a tentative D call TRBD2 (6 bases). CDR1 is KGHDR and CDR2 is SFDVKD in the germline V gene. The CDR3 covers 14 residues. The V and J ends lost 4 bases and 7 bases respectively, with 12 bases between them. This CDR3 reads CATSESRAGGELFF. CDR3 DNA sequence: TGTGCCACCAGTGAGTCTAGAGCGGGCGGGGAGCTGTTTTTT.